One and the same sample provided the 10 T cell receptor beta chains below, sequenced in a study of blood T cell repertoires in COVID-19. Libraries were prepared by immunoSEQ multiplex PCR; TCRdb keeps only in-frame clonotypes and omits some of them. The sample consists of 110,000 to 150,000 clones, more than 80% of them appearing once. Source material: PBMCs or T cells enriched from blood (not recorded which). These receptors were obtained from a man between 50 and 59 years old who had recovered from COVID-19.

This clone was observed once. The chain recombines TRBV28 with TRBJ1-2; D gene ambiguous. Trimming took 5 bases from V and 4 from J, leaving 8 bases between them. The length of the CDR3 is 12 residues. Germline CDR1 is MDHEN and CDR2 is SYDVKM. CDR3 region: CASSILLYGYTF. CDR3 sequence (DNA): TGTGCCAGCAGTATACTGCTCTATGGCTACACCTTC.

The chain joins TRBV6-5 to TRBJ2-7; a weak D match, TRBD1 (6 bases). Germline V CDR1 and CDR2: MNHEY, SVGAGI. There are 13 residues in the CDR3. V gave up 6 bases and J gave up 2 bases, with 11 bases separating them. The CDR3 bases are TGTGCCAGCAGGTCGACAGGAACCTACGAGCAGTACTTC. Translating gives CASRSTGTYEQYF.

The chain recombines TRBV7-9 with TRBJ2-6; TRBD1 is a possible D gene (5 bases). Trimming took 0 bases from V and 2 from J, leaving 5 bases between them. The germline CDR1 and CDR2 sequences are SEHNR and FQNEAQ (reference sequence). The CDR3 length is 15 residues. The CDR3 DNA reads TGTGCCAGCAGCTTAGCAGGGGCTGGGGCCAACGTCCTGACTTTC. Its protein product is CASSLAGAGANVLTF. Combining the CDR3 with reference TRBV7-9 and TRBJ2-6 gives the whole variable domain DTGVSQNPRHKITKRGQNVTFRCDPISEHNRLYWYRQTLGQGPEFLTYFQNEAQLEKSRLLSDRFSAERPKGSFSTLEIQRTEQGDSAMYLCASSLAGAGANVLTFGAGSRLTVL.

This chain uses TRBV5-6 with TRBJ1-4; 11 bases match TRBD1. The CDR3 spans 16 residues. Germline assignment: CDR1 SGHDT and CDR2 YYEEEE. J gave up 8 bases and V 1 base, and 7 bases lay outside the gene matches. CDR3 loop: CASSLRGQGVNEKLFF. For the CDR3, the DNA is TGTGCCAGCAGCTTGCGGGGACAGGGGGTTAACGAAAAACTGTTTTTT.

The chain links TRBV2 to TRBJ1-1, with D possibly matching TRBD1 (5 bases). CDR1 and CDR2 from the germline V gene are SNHLY and FYNNEI. The CDR3 covers 17 residues. V was cut by 1 base and J by 4 bases, with 19 bases left in between. The CDR3 protein is CASSEDGRAGRVTEAFF. The CDR3 DNA sequence: TGTGCCAGCAGTGAAGATGGTCGTGCGGGGCGGGTCACTGAAGCTTTCTTT.

This chain uses TRBV4-3 with TRBJ1-6; D gene uncertain. V was cut by 4 bases and J by 6 bases, with 4 bases left in between. The CDR3 is made up of 12 amino acids. Germline values: CDR1 LGHNA, CDR2 YSLEER. This CDR3 reads CASSLFNSPLHF. The CDR3 coding sequence is TGCGCCAGCAGCCTATTTAATTCACCCCTCCACTTT.

The CDR3 DNA reads TGTGCCAGCTCCGAGAGTCCAGGTGCTTTCTTT. Translated, it gives CASSESPGAFF. V gene TRBV18 combines with J gene TRBJ1-1, with D hard to call. Germline CDR1 and CDR2: KGHSH and LQKENI. Trimming shortened V by 6 bases and J by 11 bases, and 13 bases separated the two germline ends. The CDR3 consists of 11 residues.

This clone occurred a few times. The rearrangement joins TRBV7-7 to TRBJ2-5; 12 nucleotides match TRBD2. The ends lost 5 bases at V and 2 bases at J; junction bases unmatched: 12. The CDR3 totals 18 residues. Per the germline V gene, CDR1 is SSHAT and CDR2 is FNYEAQ (reference sequence). The CDR3 loop reads CASSRDHWTSGTQETQYF. For the CDR3, the DNA is TGTGCCAGCAGCCGCGACCACTGGACTAGCGGGACTCAAGAGACCCAGTACTTC.

The chain links TRBV7-8 to TRBJ2-7, with a possible D match to TRBD2 (5 bases). The V and J ends lost 4 bases and 4 bases respectively, with 20 bases between them. Per germline, CDR1 SGHVS and CDR2 FQNEAQ. The CDR3 sequence is 16 residues long. The chain's CDR3 is CASSSRDPNSVYEQYF. CDR3 in DNA: TGTGCCAGCAGCTCGAGGGATCCGAACTCGGTTTACGAGCAGTACTTC.

The J gene is TRBJ1-5, the V gene TRBV4-1, with 8 bases fitting TRBD1. This CDR3 contains 19 residues. The germline gives CDR1 MGHRA, CDR2 YSYEKL. The V gene end was trimmed by 2 bases and the J gene end by 2 bases; junction bases not matched to a gene: 14. CDR3: CASSQSGFRGREGNQPQHF. The CDR3 DNA sequence: TGCGCCAGCAGCCAATCGGGATTCAGGGGGCGCGAAGGCAATCAGCCCCAGCATTTT.